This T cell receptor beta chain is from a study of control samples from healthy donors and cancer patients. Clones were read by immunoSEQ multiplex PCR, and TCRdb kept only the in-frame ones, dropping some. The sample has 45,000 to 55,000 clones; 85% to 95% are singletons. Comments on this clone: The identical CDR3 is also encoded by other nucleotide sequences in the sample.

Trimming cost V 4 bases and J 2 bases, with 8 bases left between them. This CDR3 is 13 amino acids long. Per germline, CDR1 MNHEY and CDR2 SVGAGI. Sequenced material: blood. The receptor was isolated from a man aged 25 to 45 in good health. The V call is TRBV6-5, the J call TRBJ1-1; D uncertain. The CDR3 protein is CASSLGRNTEAFF. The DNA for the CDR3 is TGTGCCAGCAGTTTGGGGAGAAACACTGAAGCTTTCTTT.